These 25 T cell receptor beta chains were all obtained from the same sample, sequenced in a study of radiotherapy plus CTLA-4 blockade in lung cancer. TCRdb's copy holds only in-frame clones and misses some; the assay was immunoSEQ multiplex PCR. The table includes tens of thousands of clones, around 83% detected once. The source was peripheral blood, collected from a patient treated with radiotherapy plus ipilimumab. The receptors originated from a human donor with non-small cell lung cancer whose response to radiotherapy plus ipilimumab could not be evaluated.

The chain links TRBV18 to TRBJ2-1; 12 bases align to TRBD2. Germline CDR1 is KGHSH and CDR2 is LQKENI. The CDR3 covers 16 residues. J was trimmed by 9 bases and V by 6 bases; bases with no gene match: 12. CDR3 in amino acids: CASSQNPASGRVEQFF. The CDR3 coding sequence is TGTGCCAGCTCTCAGAACCCGGCTAGCGGGAGGGTTGAGCAGTTCTTC.

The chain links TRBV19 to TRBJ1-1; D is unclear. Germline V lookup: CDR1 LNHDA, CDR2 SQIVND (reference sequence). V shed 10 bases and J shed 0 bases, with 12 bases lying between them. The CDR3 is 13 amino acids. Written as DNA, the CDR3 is TGTGCCACCCAGGTTGGCCTGAACACTGAAGCTTTCTTT. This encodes CATQVGLNTEAFF.

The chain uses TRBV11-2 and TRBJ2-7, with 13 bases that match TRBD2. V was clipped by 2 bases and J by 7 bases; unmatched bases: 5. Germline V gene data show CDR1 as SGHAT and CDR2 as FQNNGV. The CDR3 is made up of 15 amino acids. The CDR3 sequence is CASSLILAGGNEQYF. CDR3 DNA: TGTGCCAGCAGCTTAATACTAGCGGGAGGGAATGAGCAGTACTTC.

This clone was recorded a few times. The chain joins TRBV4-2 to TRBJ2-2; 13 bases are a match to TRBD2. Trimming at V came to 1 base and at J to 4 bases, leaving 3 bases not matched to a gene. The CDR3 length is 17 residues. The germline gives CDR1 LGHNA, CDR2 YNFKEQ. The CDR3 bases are TGTGCCAGCAGCCAAGTGACTAGCGGGAGGATCACCGGGGAGCTGTTTTTT. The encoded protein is CASSQVTSGRITGELFF.

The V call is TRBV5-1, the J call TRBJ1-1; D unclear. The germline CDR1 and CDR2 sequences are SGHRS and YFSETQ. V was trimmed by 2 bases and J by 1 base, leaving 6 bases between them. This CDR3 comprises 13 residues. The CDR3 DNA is TGCGCCAGCAGCTTTTCTCCGAACACTGAAGCTTTCTTT. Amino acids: CASSFSPNTEAFF.

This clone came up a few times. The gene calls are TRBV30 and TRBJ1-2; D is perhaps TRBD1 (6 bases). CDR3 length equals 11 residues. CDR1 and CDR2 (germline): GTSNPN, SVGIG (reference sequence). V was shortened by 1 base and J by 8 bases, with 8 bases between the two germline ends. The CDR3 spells CAWSAGEGYTF. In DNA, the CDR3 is TGTGCCTGGAGTGCAGGGGAGGGCTACACCTTC.

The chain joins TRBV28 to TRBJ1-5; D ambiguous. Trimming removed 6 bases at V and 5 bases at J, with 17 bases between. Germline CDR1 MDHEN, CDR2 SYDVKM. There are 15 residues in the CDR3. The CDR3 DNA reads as TGTGCCAGCAGAAATGCTGACGGGAGGGATCAGCCCCAGCATTTT. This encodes CASRNADGRDQPQHF.

The CDR3 here is CASSPQGSDTQYF. The CDR3 DNA sequence: TGTGCCAGCAGCCCACAGGGATCAGATACGCAGTATTTT. The genes are TRBV7-3 and TRBJ2-3; possibly TRBD1 for D (6 bases). From germline, CDR1 is SGHTA and CDR2 FQGTGA. The germline V and J ends were trimmed by 5 bases and 4 bases, with 10 bases remaining between them. This CDR3 contains 13 residues.

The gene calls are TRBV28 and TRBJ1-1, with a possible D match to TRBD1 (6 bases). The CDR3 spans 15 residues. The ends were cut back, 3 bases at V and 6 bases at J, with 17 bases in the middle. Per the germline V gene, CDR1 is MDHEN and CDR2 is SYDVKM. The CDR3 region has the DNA TGTGCCAGCAGTTTCGCGGGGGCTATCAACTCTGAAGCTTTCTTT. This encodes CASSFAGAINSEAFF.

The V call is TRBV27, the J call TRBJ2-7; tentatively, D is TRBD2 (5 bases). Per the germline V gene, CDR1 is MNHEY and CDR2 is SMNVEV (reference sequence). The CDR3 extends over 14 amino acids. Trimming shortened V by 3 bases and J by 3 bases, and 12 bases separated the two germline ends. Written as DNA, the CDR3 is TGTGCCAGCAGTTTTTCGGCCGGAGGCTACGAGCAGTACTTC. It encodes CASSFSAGGYEQYF.

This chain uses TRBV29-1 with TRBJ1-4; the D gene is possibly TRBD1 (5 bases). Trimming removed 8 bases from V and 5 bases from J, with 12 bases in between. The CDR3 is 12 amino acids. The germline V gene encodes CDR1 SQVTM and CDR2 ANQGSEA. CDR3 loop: CSIQERNEKLFF. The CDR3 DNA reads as TGCAGCATACAGGAGAGAAATGAAAAACTGTTTTTT.

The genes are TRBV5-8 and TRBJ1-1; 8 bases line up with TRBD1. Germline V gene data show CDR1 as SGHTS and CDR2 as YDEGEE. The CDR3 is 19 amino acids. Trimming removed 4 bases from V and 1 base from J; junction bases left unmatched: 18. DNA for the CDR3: TGTGCCAGCAGCGGGAAAGGGACAGGAGGCTCCCTGACGAACACTGAAGCTTTCTTT. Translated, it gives CASSGKGTGGSLTNTEAFF. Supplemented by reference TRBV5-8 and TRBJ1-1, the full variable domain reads EAGVTQSPTHLIKTRGQQATLRCSPISGHTSVYWYQQALGLGLQFLLWYDEGEERNRGNFPPRFSGRQFPNYSSELNVNALELEDSALYLCASSGKGTGGSLTNTEAFFGQGTRLTVV.

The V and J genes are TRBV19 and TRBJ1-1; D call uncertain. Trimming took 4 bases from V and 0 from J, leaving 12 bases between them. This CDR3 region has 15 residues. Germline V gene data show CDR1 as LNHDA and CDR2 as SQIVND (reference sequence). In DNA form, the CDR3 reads TGTGCCAGTAGTAGGGAGGACGTTTTGAACACTGAAGCTTTCTTT. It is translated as CASSREDVLNTEAFF.

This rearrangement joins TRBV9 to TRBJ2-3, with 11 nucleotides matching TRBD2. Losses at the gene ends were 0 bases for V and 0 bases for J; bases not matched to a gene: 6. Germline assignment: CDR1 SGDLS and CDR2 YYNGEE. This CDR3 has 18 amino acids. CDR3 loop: CASSVELAGALSTDTQYF. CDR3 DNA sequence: TGTGCCAGCAGCGTAGAACTAGCGGGAGCTCTAAGCACAGATACGCAGTATTTT.

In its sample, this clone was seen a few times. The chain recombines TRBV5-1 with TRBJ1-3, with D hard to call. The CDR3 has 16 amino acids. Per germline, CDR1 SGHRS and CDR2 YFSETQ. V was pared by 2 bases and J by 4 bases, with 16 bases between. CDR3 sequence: CASSLSGEASGNTIYF. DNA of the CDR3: TGCGCCAGCAGCTTAAGTGGAGAAGCGTCCGGAAACACCATATATTTT.

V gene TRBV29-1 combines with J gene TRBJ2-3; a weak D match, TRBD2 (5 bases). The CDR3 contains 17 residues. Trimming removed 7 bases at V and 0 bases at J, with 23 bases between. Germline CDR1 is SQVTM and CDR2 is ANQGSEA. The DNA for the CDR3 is TGCAGCGCCGGCTCCTTAGCGACCACCCCTAGCACAGATACGCAGTATTTT. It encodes CSAGSLATTPSTDTQYF.

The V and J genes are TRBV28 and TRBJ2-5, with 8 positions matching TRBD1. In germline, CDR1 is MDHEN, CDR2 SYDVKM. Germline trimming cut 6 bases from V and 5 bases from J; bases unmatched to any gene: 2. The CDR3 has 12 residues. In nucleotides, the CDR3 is TGTGCCAGCAGCAACAGGGGGGAGACCCAGTACTTC. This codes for CASSNRGETQYF.

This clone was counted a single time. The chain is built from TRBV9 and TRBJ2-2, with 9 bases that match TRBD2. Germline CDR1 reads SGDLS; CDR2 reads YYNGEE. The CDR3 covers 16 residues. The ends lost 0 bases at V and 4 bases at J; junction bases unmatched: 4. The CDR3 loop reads CASSVGGRDGTGELFF. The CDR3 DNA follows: TGTGCCAGCAGCGTAGGCGGGAGGGACGGCACCGGGGAGCTGTTTTTT.

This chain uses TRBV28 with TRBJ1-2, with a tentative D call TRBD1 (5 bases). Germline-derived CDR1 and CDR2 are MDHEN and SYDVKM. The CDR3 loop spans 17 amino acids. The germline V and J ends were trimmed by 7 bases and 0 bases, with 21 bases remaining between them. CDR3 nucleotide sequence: TGTGCCAGCATCGAGCTGATTGGGGCGGTAGCTAACTATGGCTACACCTTC. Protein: CASIELIGAVANYGYTF.

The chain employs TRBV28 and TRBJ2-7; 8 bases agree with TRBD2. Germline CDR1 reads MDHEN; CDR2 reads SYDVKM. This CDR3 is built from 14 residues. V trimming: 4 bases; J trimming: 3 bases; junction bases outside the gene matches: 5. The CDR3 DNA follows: TGTGCCAGCAGTTCACTAGCGGTCTACTACGAGCAGTACTTC. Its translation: CASSSLAVYYEQYF. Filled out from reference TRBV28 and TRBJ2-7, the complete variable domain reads DVKVTQSSRYLVKRTGEKVFLECVQDMDHENMFWYRQDPGLGLRLIYFSYDVKMKEKGDIPEGYSVSREKKERFSLILESASTNQTSMYLCASSSLAVYYEQYFGPGTRLTVT.

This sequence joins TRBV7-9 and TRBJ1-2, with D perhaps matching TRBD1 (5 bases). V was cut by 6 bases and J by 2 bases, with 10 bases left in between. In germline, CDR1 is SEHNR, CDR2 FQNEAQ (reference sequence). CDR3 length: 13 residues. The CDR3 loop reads CASSLQANYGYTF. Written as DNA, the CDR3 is TGTGCCAGCAGTTTACAGGCGAACTATGGCTACACCTTC. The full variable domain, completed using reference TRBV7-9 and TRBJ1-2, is DTGVSQNPRHKITKRGQNVTFRCDPISEHNRLYWYRQTLGQGPEFLTYFQNEAQLEKSRLLSDRFSAERPKGSFSTLEIQRTEQGDSAMYLCASSLQANYGYTFGSGTRLTVV.

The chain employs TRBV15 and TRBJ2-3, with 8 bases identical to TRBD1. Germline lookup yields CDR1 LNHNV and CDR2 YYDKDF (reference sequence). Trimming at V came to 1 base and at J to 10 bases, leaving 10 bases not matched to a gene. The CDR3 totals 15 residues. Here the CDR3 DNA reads TGTGCCACCAGCAGAGCCGATTATCAGGACAGGGCGCAGTATTTT. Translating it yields CATSRADYQDRAQYF. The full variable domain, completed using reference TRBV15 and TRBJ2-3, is DAMVIQNPRYQVTQFGKPVTLSCSQTLNHNVMYWYQQKSSQAPKLLFHYYDKDFNNEADTPDNFQSRRPNTSFCFLDIRSPGLGDTAMYLCATSRADYQDRAQYFGPGTRLTVL.

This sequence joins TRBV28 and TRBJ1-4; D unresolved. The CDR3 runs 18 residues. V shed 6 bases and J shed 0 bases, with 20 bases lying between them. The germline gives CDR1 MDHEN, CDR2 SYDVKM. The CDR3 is CASRFTYLRGATNEKLFF. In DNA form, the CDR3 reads TGTGCCAGCAGATTTACCTACCTTCGGGGTGCAACTAATGAAAAACTGTTTTTT.

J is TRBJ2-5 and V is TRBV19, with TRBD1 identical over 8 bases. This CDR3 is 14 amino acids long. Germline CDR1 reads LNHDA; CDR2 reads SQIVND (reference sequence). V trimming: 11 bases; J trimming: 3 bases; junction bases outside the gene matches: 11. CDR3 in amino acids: CASRTGPQEETQYF. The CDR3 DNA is TGTGCCTCCAGGACAGGGCCCCAGGAAGAGACCCAGTACTTC.

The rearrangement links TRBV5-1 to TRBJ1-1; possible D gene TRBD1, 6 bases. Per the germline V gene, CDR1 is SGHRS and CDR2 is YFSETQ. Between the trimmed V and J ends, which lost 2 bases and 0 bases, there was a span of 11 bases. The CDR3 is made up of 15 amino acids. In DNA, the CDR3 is TGCGCCAGCAGCTTAGTTTCAGGGGTGAACACTGAAGCTTTCTTT. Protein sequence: CASSLVSGVNTEAFF. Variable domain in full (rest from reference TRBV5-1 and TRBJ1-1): KAGVTQTPRYLIKTRGQQVTLSCSPISGHRSVSWYQQTPGQGLQFLFEYFSETQRNKGNFPGRFSGRQFSNSRSEMNVSTLELGDSALYLCASSLVSGVNTEAFFGQGTRLTVV.